The entry below describes one T cell receptor (beta chain). Here immunoSEQ multiplex PCR was the method, and the copy in TCRdb shows in-frame clones only, minus some. The sample has approximately 270,000 clones, approximately 90% seen once; the top ten hold 2.8%. The data were obtained in a study of blood T cell repertoires in COVID-19. Study summary: Italy, Spain and the United States were the sources of the convalescent and acute COVID-19 samples. T cells, B-cell-depleted T cells, or PBMCs provided the cDNA or gDNA that served as material.

CDR3 size: 15 residues. The germline V gene has CDR1 MDHEN and CDR2 SYDVKM. Trimming removed 2 bases from V and 5 bases from J; junction bases left unmatched: 5. Exposed enrollees encountered a COVID-19 case at some point within 2 weeks before study entry. The clonotype was recovered from a man aged 35-49 years who had been exposed to COVID-19. This sequence joins TRBV28 and TRBJ2-2; 7 bases are shared with TRBD1. The sequenced material came from PBMCs or T cells enriched from blood (not recorded which). The CDR3 DNA reads TGTGCCAGCAGTTTACAACAGGGGTGGACCGGGGAGCTGTTTTTT. Amino acids: CASSLQQGWTGELFF.